This T cell receptor (beta chain) was retrieved from a study of T-cell memory formation after mild COVID-19. Study outcomes and limitations: A balance of CD4 and CD8 characterized clones contracting day 15 to 85, whereas later expanders leaned CD4+.

To note about this clonotype: Its antigen is undetermined.

One entry per CDR3 protein results from TCRdb running MiXCR on the 5' RACE reads. The repertoire includes about 250,000 distinct CDR3 sequences, less than 20% of them detected once, and less than 2.5% sits in the top ten. Material: PBMCs or a T cell subset sorted from them (not recorded which). This receptor was taken from an adult woman who had mild COVID-19 (a few samples of this study predate the infection). Cell type and time point are not known.

The CDR3 is CASGDLTDTQYF. Here the CDR3 DNA reads TGTGCCAGCGGGGACCTCACAGATACGCAGTATTTT. V is TRBV7-9 and J is TRBJ2-3; D could derive from TRBD1 or TRBD2 (5 bases each). V shed 8 bases and J shed 2 bases, with 8 bases lying between them. CDR3 size: 12 residues. In germline, CDR1 is SEHNR, CDR2 FQNEAQ (reference sequence).